Below, 20 T cell receptor beta chains from the same sample are listed, as sequenced in a study of cytomegalovirus exposure and HLA in healthy donors. The data were produced by immunoSEQ multiplex PCR, yet TCRdb's version contains in-frame clones alone and is incomplete. The sample lists 200,000 to 250,000 clones; 65% to 85% were seen once. The sequenced material came from PBMCs. The receptor source for this set is a woman in her 30s in good health and CMV-seropositive.

The V and J genes are TRBV30 and TRBJ1-5, with 9 positions matching TRBD1. The germline gives CDR1 GTSNPN, CDR2 SVGIG (reference sequence). The CDR3 has 13 amino acids. V lost 3 bases, J lost 6 bases, and 3 bases stayed unmatched. DNA for the CDR3: TGTGCCTGGAGCCGGGACAGGGTTCAGCCCCAGCATTTT. It specifies CAWSRDRVQPQHF.

The rearrangement links TRBV13 to TRBJ1-2; 8 bases map to TRBD1. In germline, CDR1 is PRHDT, CDR2 FYEKMQ (reference sequence). The CDR3 is made up of 15 amino acids. The J segment lost 5 bases and the V segment lost 3 bases, leaving 8 bases of the junction unmatched. DNA for the CDR3: TGTGCCAGCAGCTTGGGGACAGGAGGCCCTTATGGCTACACCTTC. The encoded protein is CASSLGTGGPYGYTF.

The chain uses TRBV13 and TRBJ2-5; D gene uncertain. Trimming shortened V by 2 bases and J by 2 bases, and 9 bases separated the two germline ends. Germline V gives CDR1 PRHDT, CDR2 FYEKMQ (reference sequence). The CDR3 totals 14 residues. The CDR3: CASSLRAEQETQYF. Written as DNA, the CDR3 is TGTGCCAGCAGCTTACGGGCAGAACAAGAGACCCAGTACTTC.

The chain links TRBV7-9 to TRBJ1-2, with 8 bases that match TRBD1. CDR1 is SEHNR, CDR2 FQNEAQ, per germline (reference sequence). The CDR3 is 15 amino acids. J gave up 5 bases and V 1 base, and 6 bases lay outside the gene matches. CDR3 coding DNA: TGTGCCAGCAGCTTAGGGACAGGGAGGGCTTATGGCTACACCTTC. It is translated as CASSLGTGRAYGYTF. The whole variable domain, remainder taken from reference TRBV7-9 and TRBJ1-2, is DTGVSQNPRHKITKRGQNVTFRCDPISEHNRLYWYRQTLGQGPEFLTYFQNEAQLEKSRLLSDRFSAERPKGSFSTLEIQRTEQGDSAMYLCASSLGTGRAYGYTFGSGTRLTVV.

The V gene is TRBV14, the J gene TRBJ2-3; D assignment may be TRBD1 or TRBD2 (5 bases each). Between the trimmed V and J ends, which lost 2 bases and 5 bases, there was a span of 17 bases. CDR1 is SGHDN, CDR2 FVKESK, per germline. The CDR3 spans 16 residues. Written as DNA, the CDR3 is TGTGCCAGCAGCCAATTCGGGACCCGGCCGGGAGATACGCAGTATTTT. Amino acid sequence: CASSQFGTRPGDTQYF.

The chain links TRBV6-6 to TRBJ2-7; D not certain. V lost 2 bases to trimming and J lost 2 bases, with 10 bases between them. From germline, CDR1 is MNHNY and CDR2 SVGAGI (reference sequence). The CDR3 length is 14 residues. The CDR3 is CASSYGTEPYEQYF. As DNA, the CDR3 is TGTGCCAGCAGTTACGGCACAGAACCCTACGAGCAGTACTTC.

The chain combines TRBV5-1 with TRBJ2-5, with TRBD1 as a possible D gene (5 bases). V was cut by 4 bases and J by 2 bases, with 15 bases left in between. The CDR3 runs to 15 residues. Germline CDR1 and CDR2: SGHRS and YFSETQ. CDR3 sequence reads: CASSARPQGQETQYF. The DNA of the CDR3 is TGCGCCAGCAGCGCCCGCCCTCAGGGTCAAGAGACCCAGTACTTC.

This chain connects TRBV30 to TRBJ1-2; no firm D call. Per the germline V gene, CDR1 is GTSNPN and CDR2 is SVGIG (reference sequence). The CDR3 consists of 15 residues. Trimming left V 2 bases short and J 3 bases short, with 16 bases between. This CDR3 is CAWSQPGPLDYGYTF. For the CDR3, the DNA is TGTGCCTGGAGTCAACCGGGTCCACTGGACTATGGCTACACCTTC.

V and J are TRBV19 and TRBJ2-3; D is unresolved. Germline V lookup: CDR1 LNHDA, CDR2 SQIVND (reference sequence). V lost 3 bases and J lost 8, with 12 bases in between. This CDR3 contains 13 residues. CDR3 bases: TGTGCCAGTAGTATTGCCCCGGGTGGTACGCAGTATTTT. It yields the protein CASSIAPGGTQYF.

V is TRBV9 and J is TRBJ2-3; D might be TRBD1 or TRBD2, each matching 5 bases. The CDR3 loop spans 15 amino acids. The V end was cut by 4 bases, the J end by 3 bases, with 15 bases between. Germline CDR1 is SGDLS and CDR2 is YYNGEE. CDR3 loop: CASSKLGELTDTQYF. As DNA, the CDR3 is TGTGCCAGCAGCAAATTGGGGGAGTTGACAGATACGCAGTATTTT.

The rearrangement links TRBV5-1 to TRBJ2-7, with TRBD1 identical over 7 bases. CDR1 is SGHRS and CDR2 is YFSETQ in the germline V gene. The CDR3 loop spans 13 amino acids. The junction had 6 bases not matched to a gene; V was cut back by 9 bases and J by 0 bases. The CDR3 region is CATKTGPSYEQYF. CDR3 DNA: TGCGCCACCAAGACAGGGCCCTCCTACGAGCAGTACTTC.

This clone was detected a few times. The chain recombines TRBV6-5 with TRBJ1-1; no definite D call. The germline gives CDR1 MNHEY, CDR2 SVGAGI. Trimming took off 0 bases at V and 4 bases at J, with 12 bases between the two ends. The CDR3 has 15 residues. This CDR3 reads CASSYSRLVGTEAFF. The CDR3, as DNA: TGTGCCAGCAGTTACTCAAGACTGGTCGGCACTGAAGCTTTCTTT.

There are a few counts of this clone. This CDR3 is CASSPPTSTGELFF. The CDR3 nucleotides read TGTGCCAGCTCACCTCCGACCAGTACCGGGGAGCTGTTTTTT. The genes are TRBV18 and TRBJ2-2; D not certain. CDR1 is KGHSH and CDR2 is LQKENI in the germline V gene. The CDR3 runs to 14 residues. V gave up 3 bases and J gave up 5 bases, with 10 bases separating them.

CDR3 residues: CASSQGAGGAGNQPQHF. CDR3 nucleotides: TGCGCCAGCAGCCAAGGCGCAGGGGGCGCAGGCAATCAGCCCCAGCATTTT. This chain links TRBV4-3 with TRBJ1-5; 8 nucleotides align to TRBD1. This CDR3 is 17 amino acids long. Germline loops: CDR1 LGHNA, CDR2 YSLEER. The V gene end was trimmed by 1 base and the J gene end by 2 bases; junction bases not matched to a gene: 7.

The rearrangement uses TRBV6-1 and TRBJ2-3; 16 positions match TRBD2. With 10 bases clipped from V and 5 bases from J, the junction kept 6 bases outside the gene matches. This CDR3 region has 15 residues. Germline loops: CDR1 MNHNS, CDR2 SASEGT. The CDR3 sequence is CATRGLAGGGDTQYF. The CDR3 DNA reads as TGTGCCACCCGGGGACTAGCGGGGGGGGGAGATACGCAGTATTTT.

The rearrangement joins TRBV5-4 to TRBJ1-1, with TRBD1 identical over 9 bases. Germline CDR1 and CDR2: SGHNT and YYREEE (reference sequence). Trimming took 2 bases from V and 2 from J; bases not matched to a gene: 4. The CDR3 is made up of 15 amino acids. CDR3 region: CASSLRDRENTEAFF. In nucleotides, the CDR3 is TGTGCCAGCAGCTTAAGGGACAGGGAAAACACTGAAGCTTTCTTT.

The chain recombines TRBV7-9 with TRBJ2-1; 8 bases agree with TRBD2. Per germline, CDR1 SEHNR and CDR2 FQNEAQ (reference sequence). The trim removed 5 bases at V and 4 bases at J, leaving 4 bases unmatched. This CDR3 is 14 amino acids long. The CDR3 loop reads CASSHSSGYNEQFF. The CDR3 nucleotides are TGTGCCAGCAGCCATTCTAGCGGGTACAATGAGCAGTTCTTC. The variable domain in full, completed from reference TRBV7-9 and TRBJ2-1, reads DTGVSQNPRHKITKRGQNVTFRCDPISEHNRLYWYRQTLGQGPEFLTYFQNEAQLEKSRLLSDRFSAERPKGSFSTLEIQRTEQGDSAMYLCASSHSSGYNEQFFGPGTRLTVL.

The sample holds a few counts of this clone. Written as DNA, the CDR3 is TGCGCCAGCGGACCGGTGGCCGGGGGCTCCTATGGCTACACCTTC. It yields the protein CASGPVAGGSYGYTF. The V call is TRBV4-3, the J call TRBJ1-2, with D perhaps matching TRBD1 (6 bases). V was cut by 8 bases and J by 4 bases, with 20 bases left in between. This CDR3 region has 15 residues. Germline V lookup: CDR1 LGHNA, CDR2 YSLEER.

The V gene is TRBV4-2, the J gene TRBJ2-2; D is possibly TRBD1 or TRBD2 (5 bases each). V was cut by 4 bases and J by 3 bases, with 15 bases left in between. CDR1 is LGHNA, CDR2 YNFKEQ, per germline. The CDR3 contains 16 residues. The CDR3 reads CASSPMGDRDTGELFF. The CDR3 DNA reads TGTGCCAGCAGCCCGATGGGGGATCGAGACACCGGGGAGCTGTTTTTT.

The genes are TRBV5-1 and TRBJ2-5, with D perhaps matching TRBD1 (5 bases). Trimming removed 0 bases from V and 13 bases from J, with 13 bases in between. Germline V gene lookup returns CDR1 SGHRS and CDR2 YFSETQ. The CDR3 covers 12 residues. This CDR3 reads CASSLEDTLVYF. The CDR3 nucleotides read TGCGCCAGCAGCTTGGAGGACACTCTCGTGTACTTC.